This T cell receptor beta chain derives from a study of blood T cell repertoires in COVID-19. The CDR3 sequence is 16 residues long. Unmatched junction bases numbered 8, after V lost 7 bases and J lost 0 bases. Germline values: CDR1 SGHAT, CDR2 FQNNGV. TCRdb keeps only in-frame clones here, not all; method: immunoSEQ multiplex PCR. The table has tens of thousands of clones, under 85% seen once. This chain connects TRBV11-2 to TRBJ2-3; 9 bases are a match to TRBD2. The sequence derives from a man in his sixties or seventies with acute or convalescent COVID-19. The source material was peripheral blood. The CDR3 sequence: CASTFTSGLSTDTQYF. The CDR3 DNA reads TGTGCCAGCACCTTTACTAGCGGGCTTAGCACAGATACGCAGTATTTT.